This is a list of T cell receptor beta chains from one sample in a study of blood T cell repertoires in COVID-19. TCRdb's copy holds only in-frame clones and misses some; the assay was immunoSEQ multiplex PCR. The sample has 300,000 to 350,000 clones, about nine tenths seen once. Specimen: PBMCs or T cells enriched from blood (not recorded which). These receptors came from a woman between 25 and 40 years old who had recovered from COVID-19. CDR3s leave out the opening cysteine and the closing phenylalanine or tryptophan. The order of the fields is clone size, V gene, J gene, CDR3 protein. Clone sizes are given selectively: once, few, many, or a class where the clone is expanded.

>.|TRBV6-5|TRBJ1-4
ASSYSRGLGGGKLF
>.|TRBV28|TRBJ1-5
ASSFSTVRAPQH
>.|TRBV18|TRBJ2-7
ASSPGLAGPYEQY
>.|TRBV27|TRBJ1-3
ATEGLLSGNTIY
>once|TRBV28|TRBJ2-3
ALGQGASDTQY
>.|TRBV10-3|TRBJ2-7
AISGWDRDVYEQY
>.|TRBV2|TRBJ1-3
ASSETYTGTASGNTIY
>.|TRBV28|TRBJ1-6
ASRLGAESPLH
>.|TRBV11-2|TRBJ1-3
ASSLGPPTSGGNTIY
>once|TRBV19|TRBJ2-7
ASSIRRAYEQY
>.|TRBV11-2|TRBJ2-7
ASSLGGVLGTSGAYEQY
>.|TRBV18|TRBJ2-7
ASSPPSGSYEQY
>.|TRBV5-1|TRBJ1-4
ASSFDRTNEKLF
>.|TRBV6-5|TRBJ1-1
ASSYAGWTEAF
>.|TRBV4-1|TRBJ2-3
ASSQDLRTGEGTDTQY
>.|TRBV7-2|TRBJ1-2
ASSVQGGIYGYT
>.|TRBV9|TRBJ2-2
ASNPGDLYTGELF
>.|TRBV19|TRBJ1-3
ASSPTGEVPLGGNTIY
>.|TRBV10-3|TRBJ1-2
AISGGSTGQGSYGYT
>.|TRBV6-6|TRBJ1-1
ASSYQKEAF
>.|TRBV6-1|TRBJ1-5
ASSELPGQGLMQPQH
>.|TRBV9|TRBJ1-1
ASSFGGSRAEAF
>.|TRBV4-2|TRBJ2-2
ASSQEVVGLAGVGELF
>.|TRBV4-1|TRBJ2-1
ASSQEELAGVKMF
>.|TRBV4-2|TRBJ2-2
ASSQQTSGRAGTGELF
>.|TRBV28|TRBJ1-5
ASRRGNSNQPQH
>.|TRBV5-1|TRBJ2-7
ASSLGEIGQTIKNYEQY
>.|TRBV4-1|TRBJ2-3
ASSPATSGRTDTQY
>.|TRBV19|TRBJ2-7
ASSIDSYSYEQY
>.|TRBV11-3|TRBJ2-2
ASSLDGQGAGELF
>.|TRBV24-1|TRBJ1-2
ATSDPGTVYRYT
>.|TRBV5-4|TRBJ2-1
ASSPTSEGEQF
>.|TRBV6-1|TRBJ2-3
ASSERQRGGTDTQY
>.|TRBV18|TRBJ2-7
ASSPRAGAYEQY
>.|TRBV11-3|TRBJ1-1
ASSPRREGEAF
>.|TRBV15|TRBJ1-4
ATSRDSFGEFNEKLF
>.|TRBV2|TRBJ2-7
ASHPRRYEQY
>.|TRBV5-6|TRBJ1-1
ASSFGLGQVGAEAF
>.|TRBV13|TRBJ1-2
ASSLFVDGPYYGYT
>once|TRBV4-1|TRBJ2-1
ASSQPGRGSYNEQF
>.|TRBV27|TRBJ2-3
ASSEFLAGSTDTQY
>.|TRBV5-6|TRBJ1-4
ASNPTGATNEKLF
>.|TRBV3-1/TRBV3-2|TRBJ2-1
ASSHIVGLSYNEQF
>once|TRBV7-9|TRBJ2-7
ASSSPSGRADEQY
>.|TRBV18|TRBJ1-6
ASSPPSNRVNSPLH
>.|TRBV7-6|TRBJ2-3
ASSLEIPLPGGNGADTQY
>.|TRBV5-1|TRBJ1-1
ASSLGQEGGTEAF
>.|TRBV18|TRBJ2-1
ASSLFRTDYNEQF
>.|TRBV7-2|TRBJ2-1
ASSLAAGGWNEQF
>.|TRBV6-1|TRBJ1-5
ASSEFLQSNNQPQH
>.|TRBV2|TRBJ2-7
ASIRWEGYEQY
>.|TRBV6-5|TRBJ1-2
ASQSPGQIYGYT
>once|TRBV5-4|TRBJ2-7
ASSGTGTYEQY
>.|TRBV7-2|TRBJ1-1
ASSLVGGLMNTEAF